The present TCR beta chain was sequenced within a study of blood T cells in healthy people across ages. Trimming left V 7 bases short and J 9 bases short, with 13 bases between. This CDR3 comprises 13 residues. Germline V gives CDR1 SEHNR, CDR2 FQNEAQ (reference sequence). Study conclusions and caveats: Estimated diversity that came from one million T cells was considered an underestimate. Higher diversity, along with more naive CD4+ cells, distinguished long-lived donors from aged donors.

Next came a second PCR, run for about 7 to 12 cycles, which used a sample-barcoded 5' primer along with a J-beta primer mix. Each cDNA molecule was tagged by a template-switch adaptor with 12 random nucleotides. MiXCR, applied by TCRdb to the 5' RACE reads, yields one record per CDR3 protein. The profile shows 1 million to 1.2 million distinct CDR3 sequences, 30% to 40% of them singletons. In the case of this clonotype: Its antigen is currently unknown.

Ranging in age from roughly 6 to 90, the donors were healthy Caucasian individuals from Russia. The chain links TRBV7-9 to TRBJ1-6; D call uncertain. The sample was blood. This receptor was taken from a young man in good health. CDR3 loop: CASKTGGISPLHF. The CDR3 DNA follows: TGTGCCAGCAAAACCGGTGGAATTTCACCCCTCCACTTT.